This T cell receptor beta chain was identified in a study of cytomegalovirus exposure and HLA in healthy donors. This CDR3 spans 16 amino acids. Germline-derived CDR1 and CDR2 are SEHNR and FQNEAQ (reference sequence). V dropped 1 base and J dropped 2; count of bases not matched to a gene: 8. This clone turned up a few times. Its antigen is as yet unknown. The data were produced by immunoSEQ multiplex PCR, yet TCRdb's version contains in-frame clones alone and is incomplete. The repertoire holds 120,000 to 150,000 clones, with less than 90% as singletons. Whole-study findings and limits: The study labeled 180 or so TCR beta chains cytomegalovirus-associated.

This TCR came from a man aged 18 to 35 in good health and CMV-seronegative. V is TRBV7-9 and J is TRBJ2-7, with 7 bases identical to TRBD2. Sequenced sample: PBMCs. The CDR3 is CASSLVATSDTYEQYF. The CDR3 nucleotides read TGTGCCAGCAGCTTAGTGGCTACTAGCGATACCTACGAGCAGTACTTC. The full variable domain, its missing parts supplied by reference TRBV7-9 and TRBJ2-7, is DTGVSQNPRHKITKRGQNVTFRCDPISEHNRLYWYRQTLGQGPEFLTYFQNEAQLEKSRLLSDRFSAERPKGSFSTLEIQRTEQGDSAMYLCASSLVATSDTYEQYFGPGTRLTVT.